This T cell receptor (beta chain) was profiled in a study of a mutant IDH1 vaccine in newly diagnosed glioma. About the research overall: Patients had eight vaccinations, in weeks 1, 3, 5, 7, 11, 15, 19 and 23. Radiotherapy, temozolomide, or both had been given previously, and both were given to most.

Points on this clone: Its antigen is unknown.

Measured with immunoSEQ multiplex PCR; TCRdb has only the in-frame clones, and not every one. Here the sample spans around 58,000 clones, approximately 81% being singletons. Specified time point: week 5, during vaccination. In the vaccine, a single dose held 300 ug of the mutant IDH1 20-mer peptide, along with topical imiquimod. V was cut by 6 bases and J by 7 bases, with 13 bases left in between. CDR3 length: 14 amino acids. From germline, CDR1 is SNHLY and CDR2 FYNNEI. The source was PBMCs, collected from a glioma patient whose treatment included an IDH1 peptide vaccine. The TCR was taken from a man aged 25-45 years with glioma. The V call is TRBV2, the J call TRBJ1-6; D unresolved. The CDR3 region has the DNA TGTGCCAGCAGACGGACGGGAACAAATTCACCCCTCCACTTT. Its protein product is CASRRTGTNSPLHF.